The 13 T cell receptor beta chains presented below share a single source sample, sequenced in a study of T cell responses to AZD1222 COVID-19 vaccine. Sequencing used immunoSEQ multiplex PCR; TCRdb keeps in-frame clones, though not all of them. There are 100,000 or so clones in the sample; around 90% occur only once, and roughly 1.1% lies in the top ten. This specimen was peripheral blood, taken on day 0 of AZD1222 vaccination. Receptors originate from an adult in good health.

The V and J genes are TRBV5-1 and TRBJ1-1, with a possible D match to TRBD1 (6 bases). The CDR3 length is 14 residues. Trimming took off 3 bases at V and 1 base at J, with 10 bases between the two ends. Germline assignment: CDR1 SGHRS and CDR2 YFSETQ. The CDR3 coding sequence is TGCGCCAGCAGCTGGGGGCAGGGGAACACTGAAGCTTTCTTT. Its protein is CASSWGQGNTEAFF.

The V call is TRBV2, the J call TRBJ2-5, with TRBD2 identical over 14 bases. The J segment lost 4 bases and the V segment lost 4 bases, leaving 5 bases of the junction unmatched. The CDR3 is made up of 16 amino acids. Germline V gene data show CDR1 as SNHLY and CDR2 as FYNNEI. CDR3 in DNA: TGTGCCAGCAGTGGAATGGGACTAGCGGGAGTAGAGACCCAGTACTTC. This sequence encodes CASSGMGLAGVETQYF.

This clone appeared a single time. V and J are TRBV30 and TRBJ2-2; 8 bases are a match to TRBD1. The germline CDR1 and CDR2 sequences are GTSNPN and SVGIG (reference sequence). V shed 5 bases, J shed 3 bases, and the junction held 2 bases outside the gene matches. The CDR3 runs to 13 residues. The CDR3: CAWGQGYTGELFF. In nucleotides, the CDR3 is TGTGCCTGGGGACAGGGATACACCGGGGAGCTGTTTTTT.

The chain uses TRBV27 and TRBJ1-1, with D uncertain. The germline V gene encodes CDR1 MNHEY and CDR2 SMNVEV (reference sequence). V lost 6 bases to trimming and J lost 0 bases, with 11 bases between them. The CDR3 has 14 amino acids. CDR3 region: CASSWDFMNTEAFF. The DNA for the CDR3 is TGTGCCAGCAGCTGGGATTTCATGAACACTGAAGCTTTCTTT.

The rearrangement links TRBV4-3 to TRBJ1-3; D remains unclear. The CDR3 sequence is 15 residues long. The germline gives CDR1 LGHNA, CDR2 YSLEER. The germline V and J ends were trimmed by 3 bases and 0 bases, with 9 bases remaining between them. The CDR3 bases are TGCGCCAGCAGCCAGTCGACGGGCTCTGGAAACACCATATATTTT. Its translation: CASSQSTGSGNTIYF.

This chain links TRBV11-2 with TRBJ2-6; 7 positions match TRBD2. CDR3 length: 16 amino acids. The V and J ends lost 6 bases and 2 bases, in that order; junction bases with no gene match: 7. CDR1 is SGHAT and CDR2 is FQNNGV in the germline V gene. CDR3 DNA: TGTGCCAGCAGTTCTCGGGGGGTCCCTGGGGCCAACGTCCTGACTTTC. Residues: CASSSRGVPGANVLTF.

CDR3 in amino acids: CASSLSSRGGPTAYEQYF. CDR3 nucleotide sequence: TGTGCCAGCAGTTTATCATCGCGTGGAGGGCCTACCGCCTACGAGCAGTACTTC. The chain has TRBV27 and TRBJ2-7; maybe TRBD2 (6 bases). V dropped 0 bases and J dropped 2 bases, with 20 bases sitting between them. The CDR3 consists of 18 residues. Per germline, CDR1 MNHEY and CDR2 SMNVEV (reference sequence).

This sequence joins TRBV6-2 or TRBV6-3 and TRBJ1-2; D gene uncertain. Germline CDR1 is MNHEY and CDR2 is SVGEGT. This CDR3 region has 16 residues. V shed 5 bases and J shed 8 bases, with 24 bases lying between them. CDR3 residues: CASSPGAPSRRRGYTF. DNA of the CDR3: TGTGCCAGCAGTCCAGGCGCCCCTTCTCGGCGCCGGGGCTACACCTTC.

The chain couples TRBV9 to TRBJ2-1; the D is unclear. CDR3 length equals 16 residues. CDR1 is SGDLS and CDR2 is YYNGEE in the germline V gene. Between the trimmed V and J ends, which lost 0 bases and 3 bases, there was a span of 13 bases. The CDR3 DNA is TGTGCCAGCAGCGTAGGCGGTACCTCGGGCTACAATGAGCAGTTCTTC. Its protein product is CASSVGGTSGYNEQFF.

A note on this clone: One junction end disagrees with the germline gene, perhaps due to a read error. This rearrangement joins TRBV2 to TRBJ2-4, with 9 bases matching TRBD1. The CDR3 length is 14 residues. Germline V lookup: CDR1 SNHLY, CDR2 FYNNEI. The DNA of the CDR3 is TGTGCCAGCAGTGCGGGACAAGGGACAGGGTTGGTCCTCTTC. Protein product: CASSAGQGTGLVLF.

The chain joins TRBV9 to TRBJ2-6, with D tentatively TRBD1 or TRBD2 (5 bases each). Germline V gene lookup returns CDR1 SGDLS and CDR2 YYNGEE. The germline V and J ends were trimmed by 0 bases and 2 bases, with 15 bases remaining between them. The CDR3 totals 18 residues. CDR3 coding DNA: TGTGCCAGCAGCGTAGATGGGACCGCTTCCGCTGGGGCCAACGTCCTGACTTTC. Translated, it gives CASSVDGTASAGANVLTF.

CDR3: CASSVGDSVWPQHF. DNA for the CDR3: TGTGCCAGCAGCGTCGGGGACAGCGTGTGGCCCCAGCATTTT. The rearrangement joins TRBV9 to TRBJ1-5, with 7 bases fitting TRBD1. The junction had 8 bases not matched to a gene; V was cut back by 2 bases and J by 9 bases. CDR1 and CDR2 from the germline V gene are SGDLS and YYNGEE. The CDR3 runs to 14 residues.

This clone was detected once. For the CDR3, the DNA is TGTGCCAGCAGTTTAAACCCCCCGGGACAGGGGGCAGCCGAGCAGTACTTC. Its protein is CASSLNPPGQGAAEQYF. The chain joins TRBV27 to TRBJ2-7; 12 nucleotides align to TRBD1. V lost 2 bases to trimming and J lost 6 bases; unmatched junction nucleotides: 11. CDR3 size: 17 residues. The germline CDR1 and CDR2 sequences are MNHEY and SMNVEV (reference sequence).